These 7 T cell receptor beta chains were sequenced from one sample in a study of early T cells in non-severe SARS-CoV-2 infection. TCRdb ran MiXCR on the 5' RACE reads and lists one entry per CDR3 protein. There are about 83,000 distinct CDR3 sequences in the sample; under 11% occur only once, and approximately 8% lies in the top ten. The sequencing here drew on whole blood, taken at baseline. These receptors originate from an adult who was a healthcare worker with PCR-confirmed SARS-CoV-2 infection or an uninfected control (not recorded which).

With regard to this clonotype: One junction end does not reproduce the germline sequence, and a read error may be involved. This chain's CDR3 is CSAREGGNTEAFF. The CDR3, as DNA: TGCAGTGCTCGAGAGGGAGGCAACACTGAAGCTTTCTTT. This chain links TRBV20-1 with TRBJ1-1; no firm D call. The CDR3 is made up of 13 amino acids. Germline CDR1 DFQATT, CDR2 SNEGSKA (reference sequence).

CDR3 region: CASSAGETSTDTQYF. In DNA, the CDR3 is TGTGCCAGCAGCGCCGGAGAGACTAGCACAGATACGCAGTATTTT. The rearrangement links TRBV9 to TRBJ2-3; unclear D gene. The CDR3 runs to 15 residues. CDR1 SGDLS and CDR2 YYNGEE come from the germline V gene. V lost 3 bases, J lost 0 bases, and 11 bases lay in between.

The rearrangement uses TRBV28 and TRBJ2-1; 8 positions agree with TRBD2. CDR1 and CDR2 (germline): MDHEN, SYDVKM. The CDR3 is 16 residues long. Trimming at V came to 3 bases and at J to 0 bases, leaving 4 bases not matched to a gene. CDR3 nucleotide sequence: TGTGCCAGCAGTTTCGGACTAGCCAGCTCCTACAATGAGCAGTTCTTC. Translating it yields CASSFGLASSYNEQFF. The full variable domain, with the rest looked up from reference TRBV28 and TRBJ2-1, is DVKVTQSSRYLVKRTGEKVFLECVQDMDHENMFWYRQDPGLGLRLIYFSYDVKMKEKGDIPEGYSVSREKKERFSLILESASTNQTSMYLCASSFGLASSYNEQFFGPGTRLTVL.

Details on this clonotype: This may come from a read error, since a much larger clone is one base off. The genes are TRBV7-8 and TRBJ2-7, with D possibly being TRBD1 (5 bases). V dropped 10 bases and J dropped 1 base, with 20 bases sitting between them. Germline CDR1 SGHVS, CDR2 FQNEAQ. The CDR3 consists of 15 residues. CDR3 region: CANSSTGTDSYEQYF. DNA for the CDR3: TGTGCCAACAGTTCTACAGGTACTGATTCCTACGAGCAGTACTTC.

This clonotype was recorded a few times. The chain has TRBV5-1 and TRBJ1-2; 9 bases line up with TRBD1. Trimming cost V 4 bases and J 4 bases; bases outside gene matches: 5. This CDR3 is built from 14 residues. CDR1 is SGHRS, CDR2 YFSETQ, per germline. The CDR3 sequence: CASSPGQGLYGYTF. CDR3 bases: TGCGCCAGCAGCCCGGGACAGGGACTCTATGGCTACACCTTC.

This clonotype was seen a few times. V gene TRBV7-9 combines with J gene TRBJ1-5; 7 bases are shared with TRBD1. After removal of 5 bases from V and 4 bases from J, the junction contained 8 bases not matched to a gene. Germline CDR1 SEHNR, CDR2 FQNEAQ (reference sequence). This CDR3 contains 15 residues. CDR3 loop: CASSQWDSLNQPQHF. CDR3 nucleotides: TGTGCCAGCAGCCAATGGGACAGCCTTAATCAGCCCCAGCATTTT.

This clonotype was seen repeatedly, ten times or more. V gene TRBV5-1 combines with J gene TRBJ1-6; TRBD1 aligns across 7 bases. The CDR3 covers 15 residues. V lost 0 bases to trimming and J lost 8 bases; unmatched junction nucleotides: 5. Germline V gene sequence: CDR1 SGHRS, CDR2 YFSETQ. The CDR3 DNA follows: TGCGCCAGCAGCTTGGCCGGAGGGGGCGATTCACCCCTCCACTTT. Residues: CASSLAGGGDSPLHF. Together with reference TRBV5-1 and TRBJ1-6, the CDR3 gives the full variable domain: KAGVTQTPRYLIKTRGQQVTLSCSPISGHRSVSWYQQTPGQGLQFLFEYFSETQRNKGNFPGRFSGRQFSNSRSEMNVSTLELGDSALYLCASSLAGGGDSPLHFGNGTRLTVT.